This T cell receptor (beta chain) appears in the sequencing data of a study of blood T cell repertoires in COVID-19. Study overall: The study drew acute and convalescent COVID-19 samples from the United States, Italy and Spain. Nucleic acid was either cDNA or gDNA, and it came from T cells, B-cell-depleted T cells, or PBMCs.

This clone was observed a single time. Data came from immunoSEQ multiplex PCR; TCRdb stores just in-frame clones and leaves some out. The sample holds about 260,000 clones, over 70% seen once. The clonotype originates from a woman aged 40 to 50 who had recovered from COVID-19. Material: peripheral blood.

CDR3 bases: TGTGCCAGCAGTACGCCCAGCAGGGCCCGGTCGGACACCGGGGAGCTGTTTTTT. Translation: CASSTPSRARSDTGELFF. V and J are TRBV27 and TRBJ2-2, with D perhaps matching TRBD1 (5 bases). V shed 5 bases and J shed 3 bases, with 22 bases lying between them. The CDR3 has 18 amino acids. Germline V gene lookup returns CDR1 MNHEY and CDR2 SMNVEV (reference sequence).